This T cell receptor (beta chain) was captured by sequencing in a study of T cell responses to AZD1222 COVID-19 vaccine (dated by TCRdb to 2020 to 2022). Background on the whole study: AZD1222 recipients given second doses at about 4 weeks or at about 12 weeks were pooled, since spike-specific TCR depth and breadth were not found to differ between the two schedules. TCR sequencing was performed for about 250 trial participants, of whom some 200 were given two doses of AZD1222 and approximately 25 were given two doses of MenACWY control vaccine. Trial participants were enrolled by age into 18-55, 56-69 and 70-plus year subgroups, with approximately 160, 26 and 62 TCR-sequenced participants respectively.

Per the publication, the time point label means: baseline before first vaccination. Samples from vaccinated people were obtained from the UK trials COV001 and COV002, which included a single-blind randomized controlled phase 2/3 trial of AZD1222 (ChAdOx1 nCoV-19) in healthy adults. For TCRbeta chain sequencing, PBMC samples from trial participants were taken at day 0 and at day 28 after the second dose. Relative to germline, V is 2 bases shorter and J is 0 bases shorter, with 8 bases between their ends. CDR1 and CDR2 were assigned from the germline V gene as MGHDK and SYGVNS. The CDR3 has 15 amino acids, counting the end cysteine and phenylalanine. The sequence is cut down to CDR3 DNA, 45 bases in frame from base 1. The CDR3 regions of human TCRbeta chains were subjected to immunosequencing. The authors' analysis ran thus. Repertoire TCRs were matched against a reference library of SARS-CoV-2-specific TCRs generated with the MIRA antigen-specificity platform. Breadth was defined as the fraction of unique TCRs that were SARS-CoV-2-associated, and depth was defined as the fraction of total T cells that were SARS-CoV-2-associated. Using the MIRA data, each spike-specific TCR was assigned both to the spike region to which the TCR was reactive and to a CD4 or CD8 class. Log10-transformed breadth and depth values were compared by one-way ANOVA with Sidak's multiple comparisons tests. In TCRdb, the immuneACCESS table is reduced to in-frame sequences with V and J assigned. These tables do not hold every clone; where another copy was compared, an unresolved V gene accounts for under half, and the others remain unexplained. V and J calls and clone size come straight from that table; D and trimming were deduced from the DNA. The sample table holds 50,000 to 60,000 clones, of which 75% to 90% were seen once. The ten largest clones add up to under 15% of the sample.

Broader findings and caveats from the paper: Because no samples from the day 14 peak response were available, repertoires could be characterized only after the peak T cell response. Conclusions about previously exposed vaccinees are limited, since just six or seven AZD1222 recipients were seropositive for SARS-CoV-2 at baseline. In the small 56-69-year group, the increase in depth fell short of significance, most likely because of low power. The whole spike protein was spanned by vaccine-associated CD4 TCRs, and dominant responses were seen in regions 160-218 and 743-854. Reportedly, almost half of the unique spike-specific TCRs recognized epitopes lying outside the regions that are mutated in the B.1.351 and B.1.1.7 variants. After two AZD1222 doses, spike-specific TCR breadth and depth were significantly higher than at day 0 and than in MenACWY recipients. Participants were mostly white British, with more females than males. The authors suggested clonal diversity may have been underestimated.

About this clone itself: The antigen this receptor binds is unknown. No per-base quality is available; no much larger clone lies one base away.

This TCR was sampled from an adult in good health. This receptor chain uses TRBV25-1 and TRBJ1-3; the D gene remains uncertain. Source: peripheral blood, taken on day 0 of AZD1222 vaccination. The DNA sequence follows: TGTGCCAGCAGTGAACAGGCGCCCTCTGGAAACACCATATATTTT. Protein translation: CASSEQAPSGNTIYF.